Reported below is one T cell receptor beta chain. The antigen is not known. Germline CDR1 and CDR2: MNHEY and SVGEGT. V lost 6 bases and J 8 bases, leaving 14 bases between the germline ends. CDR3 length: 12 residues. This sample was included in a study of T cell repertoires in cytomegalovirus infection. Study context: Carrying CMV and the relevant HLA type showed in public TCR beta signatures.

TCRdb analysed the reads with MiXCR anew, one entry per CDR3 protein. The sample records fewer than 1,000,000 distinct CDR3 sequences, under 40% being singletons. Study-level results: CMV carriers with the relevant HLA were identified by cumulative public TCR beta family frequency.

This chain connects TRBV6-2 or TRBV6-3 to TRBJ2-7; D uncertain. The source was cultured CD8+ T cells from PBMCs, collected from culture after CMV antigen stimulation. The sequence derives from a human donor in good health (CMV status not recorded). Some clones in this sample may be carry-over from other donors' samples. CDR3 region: CASRSYDPQQYF. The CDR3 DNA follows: TGTGCCAGCAGGTCCTACGATCCTCAGCAGTACTTC.